The source of this TCR beta chain is a study of T cells in Graves' hyperthyroidism and ophthalmopathy (dated by TCRdb to between 2018 and 2021). Study-level background: Peripheral blood samples were taken at the time of initial diagnosis, prior to any treatment. TCR V-J signatures able to tell the groups apart were searched for in a discovery cohort of 90 to 100 patients, of whom 43 had Graves' ophthalmopathy and roughly 58 had stable Graves' hyperthyroidism. Whether ophthalmopathy could be predicted prospectively was tested in an independent validation cohort made up of under 20 hyperthyroidism patients plus 17 patients who later progressed to ophthalmopathy. The roughly 94 discovery patients were randomly divided into training and test sets at a 7:3 ratio. The study also compared thyroid tissue and blood T-cell repertoires from about six Graves' hyperthyroidism patients. Following sampling, methimazole starting at 30 mg daily was given to hyperthyroidism patients, and high-dose intravenous methylprednisolone was given to ophthalmopathy patients. The paper describes TCR Vbeta CDR3 sequencing of 140 or so peripheral blood samples, made up of 43 ophthalmopathy patients, approximately 73 hyperthyroidism patients and about 17 progressor patients.

A patient counted as having stable Graves' hyperthyroidism if no progression to ophthalmopathy occurred over 18 months of follow-up. Hyperthyroidism patients were newly diagnosed, had a disease duration of under 2 months, and were aged 18 to 65 years. Patients with uncontrolled infections, other autoimmune diseases, pregnancy or lactation were excluded. Diagnoses relied on clinical symptoms, serum thyroxine and TRAb, thyroid ultrasound and orbital computed tomography. Ficoll-Paque density gradient centrifugation was used to isolate PBMCs from approximately 10 ml of fresh peripheral blood. Trizol reagent was used to extract total RNA, and RNA quality was then checked on an Agilent 2100 Bioanalyzer. About this clonotype: Its antigen remains undetermined. The input lacks base qualities; no much larger clone sits a single base away.

On the study overall, not on this receptor specifically: Most expanded thyroid clonotypes (frequency above 0.001) were also found in blood, which suggests that blood repertoires may mirror thyroid immune responses. Sample size was not statistically predetermined, and blinding of investigators to group allocation was not performed. In validation, the model predicted progression to ophthalmopathy a median of about 5.9 months before onset, with 70% to 71% sensitivity and 72.22% specificity. Ophthalmopathy was separated from stable hyperthyroidism by a 13 V-J signature model, with 85% to 90% sensitivity and just over 81% specificity obtained in cross-validation and 80%/75% obtained in testing.

The TCR beta CDR3 regions were amplified from RNA transcripts. A first-round RT-PCR of the TCR CDR3 used the HTBI primer set with the Qiagen OneStep RT-PCR kit. A second multiplex PCR round built the libraries, followed by size selection and purification. Sequencing of the libraries was done on an Illumina HiSeq2000 using paired-end 100 bp reads. In the authors' own workflow: Raw data were processed with SOAPnuke, discarding reads with adapters, uncalled bases, mean Phred below 15, or no exact constant-primer or identifier match. High-quality paired reads were merged with COPE v1.2.5, and unique nucleotide sequences were defined as clonotypes. Clonotypes were aligned to IMGT TRBV, TRBD and TRBJ reference segments using MiTCR v1.1. Only V-J combinations with frequency above 0.0001, covering 98% to 99.2% of repertoires, were analysed. The TCS score was defined as the ratio of F50 (clonal expansion) to E x V (chaos), calculated using BLOSUM62-based TCRdist between CDR3 peptides within each V-J. Welch's t-statistics and random forest reduced roughly 540 V-J features to under 15, which were used in a naive Bayes classifier (R e1071). TCRdb took the public reads, trimmed them with fastp at Q25, ran MiXCR for clone calling and kept in-frame beta chains. Each entry merges the rows of one CDR3 protein and shows their most common DNA and genes. TCRdb, not the original authors, processed these V and J calls. The sample includes some 620,000 distinct CDR3 sequences, with 15% to 20% observed a single time. Jointly, the top ten make up 3.8% of the sample.

Sequenced: blood. This receptor was obtained from a woman in her twenties or thirties with Graves' hyperthyroidism.

The nucleotide sequence is TGTGCCAAACCCGGGACGGGGAGTAAAAATGAGCAGTTCTTC. It translates to CAKPGTGSKNEQFF. The chain uses TRBV19 and TRBJ2-1; the D call could be TRBD1 or TRBD2, with each sharing 5 bases. V was cut back by 10 bases and J by 7 bases, leaving a gap of 20 bases between them. From a lookup of the germline V gene (reference sequence), CDR1 and CDR2 are LNHDA and SQIVND. From its cysteine to its phenylalanine, the CDR3 spans 14 amino acids. The CDR3 DNA has 42 bases and is translated from base 1.